The present T cell receptor beta chain was sequenced within a study of monozygotic twins with inflammatory bowel disease. For each CDR3 protein, TCRdb gives one entry from its re-call of the 5' RACE reads, without DNA. The listing records approximately 330,000 distinct CDR3 sequences. Germline V lookup: CDR1 SGHRS, CDR2 YFSETQ. The CDR3 runs 14 residues. The chain couples TRBV5-1 to TRBJ1-4. The sample consisted of blood. This TCR came from a human donor with ulcerative colitis or Crohn's disease, or a healthy co-twin of an affected twin (not recorded which). CDR3: CASSFGQINEKLFF.